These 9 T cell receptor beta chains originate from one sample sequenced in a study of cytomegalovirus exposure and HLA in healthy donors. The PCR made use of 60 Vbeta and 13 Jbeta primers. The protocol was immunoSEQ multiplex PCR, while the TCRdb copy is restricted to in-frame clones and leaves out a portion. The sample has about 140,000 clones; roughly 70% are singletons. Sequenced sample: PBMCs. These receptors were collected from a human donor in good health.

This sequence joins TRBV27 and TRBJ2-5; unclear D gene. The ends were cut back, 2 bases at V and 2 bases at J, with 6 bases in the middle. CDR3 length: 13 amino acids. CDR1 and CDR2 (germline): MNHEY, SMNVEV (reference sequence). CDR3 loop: CASSLTQQETQYF. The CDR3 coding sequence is TGTGCCAGCAGTTTAACCCAGCAAGAGACCCAGTACTTC.

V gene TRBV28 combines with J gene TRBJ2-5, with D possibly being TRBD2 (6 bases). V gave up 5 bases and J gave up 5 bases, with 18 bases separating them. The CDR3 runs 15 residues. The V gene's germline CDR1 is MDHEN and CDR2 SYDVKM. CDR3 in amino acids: CASSPISGPRETQYF. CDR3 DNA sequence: TGTGCCAGCAGTCCGATTAGCGGCCCCAGGGAGACCCAGTACTTC.

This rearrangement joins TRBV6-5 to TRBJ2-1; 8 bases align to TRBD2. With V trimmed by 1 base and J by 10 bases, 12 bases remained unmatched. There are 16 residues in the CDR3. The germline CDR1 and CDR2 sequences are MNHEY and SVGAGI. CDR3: CASSYYRGRGAREQFF. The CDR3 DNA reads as TGTGCCAGCAGTTACTACCGGGGGCGGGGGGCGAGGGAGCAGTTCTTC.

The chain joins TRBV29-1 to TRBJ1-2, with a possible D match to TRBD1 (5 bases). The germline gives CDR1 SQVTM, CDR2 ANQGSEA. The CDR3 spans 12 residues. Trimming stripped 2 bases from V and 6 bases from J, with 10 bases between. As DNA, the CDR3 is TGCAGCGTTGAATCGGGGGTCCATGGCTACACCTTC. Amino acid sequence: CSVESGVHGYTF.

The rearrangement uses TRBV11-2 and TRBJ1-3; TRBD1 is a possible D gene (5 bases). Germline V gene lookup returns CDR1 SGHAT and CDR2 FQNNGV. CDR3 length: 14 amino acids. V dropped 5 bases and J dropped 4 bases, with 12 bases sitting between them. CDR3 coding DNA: TGTGCCAGCAGCCCAGGGCCGGCCGGAAACACCATATATTTT. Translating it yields CASSPGPAGNTIYF.

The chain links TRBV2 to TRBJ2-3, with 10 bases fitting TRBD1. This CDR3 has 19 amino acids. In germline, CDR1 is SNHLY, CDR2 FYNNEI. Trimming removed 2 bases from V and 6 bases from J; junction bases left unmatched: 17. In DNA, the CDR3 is TGTGCCAGCAGTGAATATTCGTTGGTAGGACAGGGGGAAAAGGATACGCAGTATTTT. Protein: CASSEYSLVGQGEKDTQYF.

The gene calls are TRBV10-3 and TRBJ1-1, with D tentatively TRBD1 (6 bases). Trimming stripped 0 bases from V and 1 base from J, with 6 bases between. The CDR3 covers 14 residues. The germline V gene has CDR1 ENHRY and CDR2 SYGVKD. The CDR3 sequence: CAISESQGNTEAFF. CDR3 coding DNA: TGTGCCATCAGTGAGTCACAGGGGAACACTGAAGCTTTCTTT.

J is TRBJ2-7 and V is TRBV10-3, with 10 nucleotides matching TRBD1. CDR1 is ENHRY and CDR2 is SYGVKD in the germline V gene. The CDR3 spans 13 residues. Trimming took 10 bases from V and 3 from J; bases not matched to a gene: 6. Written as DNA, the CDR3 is TGTGCCAAGAAGAGGACAGGGGGCTACGAGCAGTACTTC. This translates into CAKKRTGGYEQYF.

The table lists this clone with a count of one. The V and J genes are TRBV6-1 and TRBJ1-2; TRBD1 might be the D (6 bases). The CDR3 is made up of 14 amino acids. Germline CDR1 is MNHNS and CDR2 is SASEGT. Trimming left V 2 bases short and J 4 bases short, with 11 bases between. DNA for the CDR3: TGTGCCAGCAGTGAACAGGGGTTTAGCTATGGCTACACCTTC. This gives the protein CASSEQGFSYGYTF.